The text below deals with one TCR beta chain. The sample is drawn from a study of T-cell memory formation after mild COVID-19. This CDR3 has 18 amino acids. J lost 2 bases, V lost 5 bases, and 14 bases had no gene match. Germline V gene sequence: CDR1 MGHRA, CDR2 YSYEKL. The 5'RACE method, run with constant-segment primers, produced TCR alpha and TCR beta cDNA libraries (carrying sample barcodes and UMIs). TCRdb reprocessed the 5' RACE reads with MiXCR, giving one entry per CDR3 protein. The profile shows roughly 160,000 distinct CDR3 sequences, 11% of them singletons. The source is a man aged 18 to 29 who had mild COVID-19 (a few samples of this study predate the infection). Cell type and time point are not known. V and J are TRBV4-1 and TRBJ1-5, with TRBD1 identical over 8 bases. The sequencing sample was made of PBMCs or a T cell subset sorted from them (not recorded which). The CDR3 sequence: CASSFTPGQAFGNQPQHF. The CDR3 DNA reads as TGCGCCAGCAGCTTCACTCCGGGACAGGCTTTTGGCAATCAGCCCCAGCATTTT.